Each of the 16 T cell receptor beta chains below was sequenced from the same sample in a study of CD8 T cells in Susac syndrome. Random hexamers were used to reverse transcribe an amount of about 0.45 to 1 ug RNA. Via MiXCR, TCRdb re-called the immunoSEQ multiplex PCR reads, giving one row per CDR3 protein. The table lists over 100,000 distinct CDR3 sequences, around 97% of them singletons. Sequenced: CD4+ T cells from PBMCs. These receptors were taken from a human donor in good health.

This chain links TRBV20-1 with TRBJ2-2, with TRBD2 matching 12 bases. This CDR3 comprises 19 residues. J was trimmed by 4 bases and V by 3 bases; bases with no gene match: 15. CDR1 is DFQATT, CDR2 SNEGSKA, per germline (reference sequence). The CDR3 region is CSASGGWASGGAGTGELFF. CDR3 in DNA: TGCAGTGCTAGCGGAGGTTGGGCTAGCGGGGGGGCGGGCACCGGGGAGCTGTTTTTT.

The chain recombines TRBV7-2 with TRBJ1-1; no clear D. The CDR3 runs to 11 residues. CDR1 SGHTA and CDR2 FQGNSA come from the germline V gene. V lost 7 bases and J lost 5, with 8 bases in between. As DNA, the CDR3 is TGTGCCAGCACTTCAAGGACTGAAGCTTTCTTT. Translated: CASTSRTEAFF. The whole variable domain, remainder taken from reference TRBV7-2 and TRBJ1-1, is GAGVSQSPSNKVTEKGKDVELRCDPISGHTALYWYRQSLGQGLEFLIYFQGNSAPDKSGLPSDRFSAERTGGSVSTLTIQRTQQEDSAVYLCASTSRTEAFFGQGTRLTVV.

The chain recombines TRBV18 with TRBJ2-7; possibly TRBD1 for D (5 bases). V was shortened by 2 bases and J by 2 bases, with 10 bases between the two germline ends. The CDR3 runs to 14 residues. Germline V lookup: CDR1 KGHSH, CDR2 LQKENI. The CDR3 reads CASSPAGWPYEQYF. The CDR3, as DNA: TGTGCCAGCTCACCAGCAGGGTGGCCCTACGAGCAGTACTTC.

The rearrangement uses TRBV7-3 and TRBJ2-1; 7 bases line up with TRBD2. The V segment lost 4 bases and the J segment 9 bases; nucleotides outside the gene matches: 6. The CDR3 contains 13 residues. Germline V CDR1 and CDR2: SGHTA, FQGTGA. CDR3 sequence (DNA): TGTGCCAGCAGCTGGGACTATTCCTCTGAGCAGTTCTTC. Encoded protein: CASSWDYSSEQFF.

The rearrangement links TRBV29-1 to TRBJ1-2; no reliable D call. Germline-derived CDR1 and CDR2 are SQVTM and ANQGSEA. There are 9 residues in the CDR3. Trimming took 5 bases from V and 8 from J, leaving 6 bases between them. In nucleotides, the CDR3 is TGCAGCGTTTTAGAGGGCTACACCTTC. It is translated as CSVLEGYTF.

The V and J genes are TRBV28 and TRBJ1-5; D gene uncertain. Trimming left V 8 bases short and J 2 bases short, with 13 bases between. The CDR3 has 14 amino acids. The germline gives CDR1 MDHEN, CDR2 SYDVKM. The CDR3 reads CASLKVRGNQPQHF. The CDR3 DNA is TGTGCCAGCCTTAAGGTCCGAGGCAATCAGCCCCAGCATTTT.

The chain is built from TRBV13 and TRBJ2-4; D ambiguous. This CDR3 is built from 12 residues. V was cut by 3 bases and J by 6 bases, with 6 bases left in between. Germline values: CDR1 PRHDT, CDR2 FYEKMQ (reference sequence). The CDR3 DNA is TGTGCCAGCAGCTTCGTTAGAAACATTCAGTACTTC. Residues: CASSFVRNIQYF.

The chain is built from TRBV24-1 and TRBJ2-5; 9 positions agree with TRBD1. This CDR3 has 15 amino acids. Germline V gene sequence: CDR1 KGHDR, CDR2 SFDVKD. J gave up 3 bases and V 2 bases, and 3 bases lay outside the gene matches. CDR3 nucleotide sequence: TGTGCCACCAGTGATTGGGACAGGGCCAAAGAGACCCAGTACTTC. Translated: CATSDWDRAKETQYF.

This CDR3 reads CASSAPISGGALDTQYF. As DNA, the CDR3 is TGTGCCAGCAGCGCACCAATCAGCGGGGGGGCCCTAGATACGCAGTATTTT. The chain carries TRBV9 and TRBJ2-3; 10 nucleotides match TRBD2. Per the germline V gene, CDR1 is SGDLS and CDR2 is YYNGEE. The length of the CDR3 is 17 residues. The junction had 12 bases not matched to a gene; V was cut back by 3 bases and J by 5 bases.

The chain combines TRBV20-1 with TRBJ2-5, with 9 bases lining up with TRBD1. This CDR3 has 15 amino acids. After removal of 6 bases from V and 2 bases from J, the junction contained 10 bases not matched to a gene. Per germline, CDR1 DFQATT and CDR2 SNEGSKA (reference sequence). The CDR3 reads CSAGRRDREQETQYF. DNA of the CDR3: TGCAGTGCCGGTCGCCGGGACAGGGAGCAAGAGACCCAGTACTTC.

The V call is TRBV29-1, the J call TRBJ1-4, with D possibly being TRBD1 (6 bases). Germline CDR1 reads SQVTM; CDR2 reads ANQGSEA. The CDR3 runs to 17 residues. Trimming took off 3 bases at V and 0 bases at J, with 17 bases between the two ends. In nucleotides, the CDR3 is TGCAGCGTTGAGATGGGGGCGCACATGGCAACTAATGAAAAACTGTTTTTT. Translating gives CSVEMGAHMATNEKLFF.

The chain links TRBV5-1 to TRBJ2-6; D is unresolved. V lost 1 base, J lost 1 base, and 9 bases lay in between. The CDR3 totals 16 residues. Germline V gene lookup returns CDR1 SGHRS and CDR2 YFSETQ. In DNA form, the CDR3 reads TGCGCCAGCAGCTTGTCCCCGGTTTCTGGGGCCAACGTCCTGACTTTC. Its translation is CASSLSPVSGANVLTF.

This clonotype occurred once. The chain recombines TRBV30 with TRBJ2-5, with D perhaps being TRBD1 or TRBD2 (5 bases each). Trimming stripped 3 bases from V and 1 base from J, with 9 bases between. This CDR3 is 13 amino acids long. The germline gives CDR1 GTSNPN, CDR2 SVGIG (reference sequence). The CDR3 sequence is CAWRGVAQETQYF. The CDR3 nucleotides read TGTGCCTGGAGGGGGGTCGCCCAAGAGACCCAGTACTTC.

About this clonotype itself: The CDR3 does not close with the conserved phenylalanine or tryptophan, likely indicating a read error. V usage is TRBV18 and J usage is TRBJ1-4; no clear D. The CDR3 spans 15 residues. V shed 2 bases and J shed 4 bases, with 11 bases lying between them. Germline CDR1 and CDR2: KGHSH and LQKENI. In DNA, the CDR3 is TGTGCCAGCTCACCATCTCGGACCTTTAATGAAAAACTGTTTTTG. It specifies CASSPSRTFNEKLFL.

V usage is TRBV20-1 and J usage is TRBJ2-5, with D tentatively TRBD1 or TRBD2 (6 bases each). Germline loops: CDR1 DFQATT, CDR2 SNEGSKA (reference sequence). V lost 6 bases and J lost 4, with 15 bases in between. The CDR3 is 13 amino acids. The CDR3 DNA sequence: TGCAGTGCCAAAAAAGGGGGAGGAGAGACCCAGTACTTC. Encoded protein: CSAKKGGGETQYF.

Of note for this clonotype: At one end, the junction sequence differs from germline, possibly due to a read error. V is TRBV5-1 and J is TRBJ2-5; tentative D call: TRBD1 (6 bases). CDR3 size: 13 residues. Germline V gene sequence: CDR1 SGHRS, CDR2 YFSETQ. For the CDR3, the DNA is TGTGCCAGCAGTTTAGGGGGCCAAGAGACCCAGTACTTC. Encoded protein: CASSLGGQETQYF. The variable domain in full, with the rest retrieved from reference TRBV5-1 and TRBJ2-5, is KAGVTQTPRYLIKTRGQQVTLSCSPISGHRSVSWYQQTPGQGLQFLFEYFSETQRNKGNFPGRFSGRQFSNSRSEMNVSTLELGDSALYLCASSLGGQETQYFGPGTRLLVL.